The clone carrying this TCR beta chain was detected only a few times. Method: immunoSEQ multiplex PCR; TCRdb's copy keeps in-frame clones and lacks some. The table shows fewer than 25,000 clones, with around 90% occurring only once. This entry is derived from a study of T cells in tumors and immune-related adverse events. The sample in question was lymph node tissue, obtained from a patient treated with anti-PD-1 therapy. The origin of this receptor is a female donor with metastatic renal cell carcinoma.

The CDR3 DNA reads as TGCGCCAGCAGCCCGTCGGTGACCGGGACTAGCGATGGGGTGCAGTACTTC. It codes for CASSPSVTGTSDGVQYF. The V gene is TRBV4-1, the J gene TRBJ2-7; 10 nucleotides agree with TRBD2. Losses at the gene ends were 4 bases for V and 9 bases for J; bases not matched to a gene: 18. The CDR3 contains 17 residues. Per the germline V gene, CDR1 is MGHRA and CDR2 is YSYEKL.